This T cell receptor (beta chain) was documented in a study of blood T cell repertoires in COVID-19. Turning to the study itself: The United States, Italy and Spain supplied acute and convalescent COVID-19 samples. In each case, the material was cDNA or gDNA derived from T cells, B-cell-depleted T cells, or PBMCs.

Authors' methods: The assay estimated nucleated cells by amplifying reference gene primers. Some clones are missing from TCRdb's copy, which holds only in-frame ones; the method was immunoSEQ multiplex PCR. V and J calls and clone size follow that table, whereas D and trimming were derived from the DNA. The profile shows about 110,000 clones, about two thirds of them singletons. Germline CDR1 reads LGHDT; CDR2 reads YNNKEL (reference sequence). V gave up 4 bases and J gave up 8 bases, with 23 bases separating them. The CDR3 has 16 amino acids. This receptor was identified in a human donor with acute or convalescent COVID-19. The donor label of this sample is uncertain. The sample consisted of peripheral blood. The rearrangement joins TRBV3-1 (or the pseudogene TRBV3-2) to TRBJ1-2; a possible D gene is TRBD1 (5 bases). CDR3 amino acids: CASSPLRVREGYGYTF. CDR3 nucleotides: TGTGCCAGCAGCCCACTTCGGGTACGGGAGGGGTACGGCTACACCTTC.